These 19 T cell receptor beta chains were sequenced from one sample in a study of blood T cell repertoires in COVID-19. Sequencing was performed with immunoSEQ multiplex PCR; in TCRdb, only in-frame clones are kept and a portion is missing. The repertoire holds around 270,000 clones, with around 84% as singletons. The sequenced sample was peripheral blood. The receptors here all came from a middle-aged woman who had recovered from COVID-19.

In its sample, this clone was seen a few times. The rearrangement uses TRBV4-2 and TRBJ2-2; TRBD1 agrees at 8 bases. The J segment lost 4 bases and the V segment lost 0 bases, leaving 4 bases of the junction unmatched. The CDR3 length is 16 residues. CDR1 LGHNA and CDR2 YNFKEQ come from the germline V gene. In DNA form, the CDR3 reads TGTGCCAGCAGCCAAGATCTACAGGGGGTCACCGGGGAGCTGTTTTTT. This translates into CASSQDLQGVTGELFF.

The V call is TRBV7-9, the J call TRBJ1-4; 7 bases align to TRBD1. CDR1 SEHNR and CDR2 FQNEAQ come from the germline V gene (reference sequence). This CDR3 spans 14 amino acids. The junction had 2 bases not matched to a gene; V was cut back by 5 bases and J by 2 bases. As DNA, the CDR3 is TGTGCCAGCAGCGAGGGGGCCACTAATGAAAAACTGTTTTTT. The encoded protein is CASSEGATNEKLFF.

With respect to this clone: Other DNA sequences in the sample encode the same CDR3. The chain joins TRBV2 to TRBJ2-6; 7 positions match TRBD2. The junction had 0 bases not matched to a gene; V was cut back by 2 bases and J by 2 bases. The CDR3 runs 15 residues. The germline gives CDR1 SNHLY, CDR2 FYNNEI. The chain's CDR3 is CASSESGAGANVLTF. The CDR3 nucleotides read TGTGCCAGCAGTGAAAGCGGGGCTGGGGCCAACGTCCTGACTTTC.

The chain combines TRBV12-3 or TRBV12-4 with TRBJ1-1; D is perhaps TRBD1 (6 bases). Trimming left V 6 bases short and J 7 bases short, with 12 bases between. This CDR3 has 12 amino acids. CDR3 DNA: TGTGCCAGCAGCCCGACAGGACTTGAAGCTTTCTTT. Protein product: CASSPTGLEAFF.

V is TRBV2 and J is TRBJ1-1, with 9 bases lining up with TRBD1. The CDR3 loop spans 14 amino acids. The germline CDR1 and CDR2 sequences are SNHLY and FYNNEI. Unmatched junction bases numbered 6, after V lost 6 bases and J lost 4 bases. Here the CDR3 reads CASSPQGATTEAFF. Written as DNA, the CDR3 is TGTGCCAGCAGCCCACAGGGGGCGACCACTGAAGCTTTCTTT.

The chain links TRBV6-5 to TRBJ2-2; D perhaps matches TRBD1 (5 bases). Germline V CDR1 and CDR2: MNHEY, SVGAGI. V gave up 6 bases and J gave up 2 bases, with 13 bases separating them. This CDR3 comprises 15 residues. The CDR3 region has the DNA TGTGCCAGCAGATGGGGCGGCAGAAACACCGGGGAGCTGTTTTTT. It codes for CASRWGGRNTGELFF.

This clone was detected only a few times. This CDR3 reads CASSIQGLNQPQHF. CDR3 coding DNA: TGTGCCAGCAGCATCCAGGGGCTTAATCAGCCCCAGCATTTT. The rearrangement joins TRBV7-2 to TRBJ1-5; D may be TRBD1 (6 bases). The CDR3 runs to 14 residues. Germline-derived CDR1 and CDR2 are SGHTA and FQGNSA. The V and J ends lost 5 bases and 4 bases respectively, with 12 bases between them.

The V gene is TRBV6-5, the J gene TRBJ2-5; D gene unclear. The CDR3 length is 15 residues. The V gene lost 0 bases and the J gene lost 4 bases, with 12 bases spanning the gap. Germline CDR1 is MNHEY and CDR2 is SVGAGI. The CDR3 region has the DNA TGTGCCAGCAGTTACTCGATGTCTACCACAGAGACCCAGTACTTC. Amino acids: CASSYSMSTTETQYF.

The rearrangement joins TRBV30 to TRBJ2-3; D possibly corresponds to TRBD2 (6 bases). Trimming left V 5 bases short and J 3 bases short, with 18 bases between. Looked up from germline, CDR1 is GTSNPN and CDR2 is SVGIG (reference sequence). The CDR3 has 15 amino acids. CDR3 nucleotide sequence: TGTGCCTGGGGGAGCGGACAAGGGAGGACAGATACGCAGTATTTT. Protein: CAWGSGQGRTDTQYF.

The chain couples TRBV5-1 to TRBJ2-1, with D possibly being TRBD1 (6 bases). The CDR3 totals 17 residues. Germline assignment: CDR1 SGHRS and CDR2 YFSETQ. V lost 2 bases and J 7 bases, leaving 22 bases between the germline ends. The CDR3 nucleotides read TGCGCCAGCAGCTTTGGACAGATACCCCGCGGAATGAATGAGCAGTTCTTC. It is translated as CASSFGQIPRGMNEQFF. The full variable domain, its missing parts supplied by reference TRBV5-1 and TRBJ2-1, is KAGVTQTPRYLIKTRGQQVTLSCSPISGHRSVSWYQQTPGQGLQFLFEYFSETQRNKGNFPGRFSGRQFSNSRSEMNVSTLELGDSALYLCASSFGQIPRGMNEQFFGPGTRLTVL.

The chain uses TRBV5-5 and TRBJ2-3; D call uncertain. The ends were cut back, 0 bases at V and 0 bases at J, with 5 bases in the middle. The CDR3 is 14 residues long. The germline CDR1 and CDR2 sequences are SGHKS and YYEKEE (reference sequence). The CDR3 is CASSLDGSTDTQYF. The CDR3 DNA is TGTGCCAGCAGCTTGGACGGTAGCACAGATACGCAGTATTTT. The full variable domain, in which reference TRBV5-5 and TRBJ2-3 provide the parts outside the CDR3, is DAGVTQSPTHLIKTRGQQVTLRCSPISGHKSVSWYQQVLGQGPQFIFQYYEKEERGRGNFPDRFSARQFPNYSSELNVNALLLGDSALYLCASSLDGSTDTQYFGPGTRLTVL.

The gene calls are TRBV6-1 and TRBJ1-2, with a possible D match to TRBD1 (6 bases). Germline assignment: CDR1 MNHNS and CDR2 SASEGT. V lost 2 bases, J lost 5 bases, and 18 bases lay in between. The length of the CDR3 is 16 residues. The CDR3 is CASSEYLPGGAYGYTF. The CDR3 DNA sequence: TGTGCCAGCAGTGAATACCTTCCGGGGGGCGCGTATGGCTACACCTTC.

This chain links TRBV7-9 with TRBJ2-2; TRBD1 might be the D (6 bases). Trimming cost V 5 bases and J 2 bases, with 15 bases left between them. CDR1 is SEHNR, CDR2 FQNEAQ, per germline (reference sequence). The length of the CDR3 is 16 residues. CDR3 in amino acids: CASSRIRTVNTGELFF. For the CDR3, the DNA is TGTGCCAGCAGCCGAATTCGGACAGTTAACACCGGGGAGCTGTTTTTT.

The V gene is TRBV18, the J gene TRBJ2-7; TRBD2 matches at 13 bases. The CDR3 runs 18 residues. The V gene's germline CDR1 is KGHSH and CDR2 LQKENI. The junction had 19 bases not matched to a gene; V was cut back by 3 bases and J by 11 bases. This CDR3 reads CASSPRFEGTSGDHHKYF. The CDR3 coding sequence is TGTGCCAGCTCACCCCGCTTTGAGGGGACTAGCGGGGATCATCATAAGTACTTC.

V and J are TRBV2 and TRBJ2-4, with TRBD1 identical over 7 bases. CDR3 length: 12 residues. V shed 5 bases, J shed 7 bases, and the junction held 2 bases outside the gene matches. In germline, CDR1 is SNHLY, CDR2 FYNNEI. The chain's CDR3 is CASSSQGNIQYF. The CDR3 bases are TGTGCCAGCAGTTCACAGGGGAACATTCAGTACTTC.

This clone was detected a few times. The chain joins TRBV6-6 to TRBJ2-7, with D tentatively TRBD1 (6 bases). The V and J ends lost 6 bases and 4 bases respectively, with 19 bases between them. The CDR3 extends over 15 amino acids. Per the germline V gene, CDR1 is MNHNY and CDR2 is SVGAGI (reference sequence). CDR3 in DNA: TGTGCCAGCAGACAAAAGCCAGGGGTCATTTACGAGCAGTACTTC. This sequence encodes CASRQKPGVIYEQYF.

This clone was seen ten or more times. The V call is TRBV28, the J call TRBJ2-7; TRBD1 matches 7 bases. V was pared by 3 bases and J by 4 bases, with 9 bases of the junction left unmatched. The CDR3 loop spans 15 amino acids. Germline values: CDR1 MDHEN, CDR2 SYDVKM. As DNA, the CDR3 is TGTGCCAGCAGTTTGGGCAGGGGGTATGGGTACGAGCAGTACTTC. It is translated as CASSLGRGYGYEQYF.

The V and J genes are TRBV9 and TRBJ2-3; 9 bases agree with TRBD1. CDR3 length equals 15 residues. V shed 4 bases, J shed 0 bases, and the junction held 3 bases outside the gene matches. Germline loops: CDR1 SGDLS, CDR2 YYNGEE. The CDR3 DNA reads TGTGCCAGCAGCCTCGGGACAGGGAGCACAGATACGCAGTATTTT. Protein sequence: CASSLGTGSTDTQYF.

The chain recombines TRBV4-1 with TRBJ1-3; D gene uncertain. The CDR3 has 16 amino acids. CDR1 is MGHRA and CDR2 is YSYEKL in the germline V gene. V lost 2 bases to trimming and J lost 5 bases, with 16 bases between them. Here the CDR3 reads CASSQPREGSRNTIYF. The CDR3 nucleotides are TGCGCCAGCAGCCAACCTCGGGAAGGGAGTAGAAACACCATATATTTT.